This T cell receptor (beta chain) was found in a study of cytomegalovirus exposure and HLA in healthy donors. Donors had nominal health at sampling but likely had unrecorded immune exposures. V trimming: 0 bases; J trimming: 3 bases; junction bases outside the gene matches: 5. The V gene's germline CDR1 is SGHRS and CDR2 YFSETQ. The CDR3 is made up of 15 amino acids. PCR involved 60 Vbeta and 13 Jbeta primers. Here immunoSEQ multiplex PCR was the method, and the copy in TCRdb shows in-frame clones only, minus some. The sample has about 150,000 clones, approximately 76% seen once. The receptor was isolated from a woman under 30 in good health and CMV-seropositive. The chain recombines TRBV5-1 with TRBJ2-7; 8 bases agree with TRBD1. Source material: PBMCs. CDR3 bases: TGCGCCAGCAGCTTGGGAGGGACAGGACTCTACGAGCAGTACTTC. Amino acid sequence: CASSLGGTGLYEQYF.